This TCR beta chain was captured by sequencing in a study of PD-1 blockade in classical Hodgkin lymphoma. Findings of the study overall: What caused the repertoire differences, perhaps disease activity or prior therapy, remains undefined. Newly diagnosed patients were said to have less baseline TCR diversity than healthy donors did.

Assay: immunoSEQ multiplex PCR; the TCRdb copy retains only in-frame clones and omits some. The sample has about 9,500 clones, around 86% seen once; the top ten hold 15%. As for this clone: The antigen is not known.

The CDR3 contains 14 residues. The V gene lost 7 bases and the J gene lost 2 bases, with 13 bases spanning the gap. Germline V lookup: CDR1 LGHNT, CDR2 FRNRAP. Noted time point: newly diagnosed, previously untreated cHL patient sample. Thawed PBMCs supplied CD8+ T cells via magnetic negative selection. Comparison PBMCs came from previously untreated, newly diagnosed classical Hodgkin lymphoma patients. The chain recombines TRBV12-5 with TRBJ2-3; D ambiguous. The sample taken for sequencing was CD8+ T cells from blood. The sequence came from a human donor with classical Hodgkin lymphoma. CDR3 bases: TGTGCTAGTGTCGAGAGGCTTTTCACAGATACGCAGTATTTT. Amino acid sequence: CASVERLFTDTQYF.